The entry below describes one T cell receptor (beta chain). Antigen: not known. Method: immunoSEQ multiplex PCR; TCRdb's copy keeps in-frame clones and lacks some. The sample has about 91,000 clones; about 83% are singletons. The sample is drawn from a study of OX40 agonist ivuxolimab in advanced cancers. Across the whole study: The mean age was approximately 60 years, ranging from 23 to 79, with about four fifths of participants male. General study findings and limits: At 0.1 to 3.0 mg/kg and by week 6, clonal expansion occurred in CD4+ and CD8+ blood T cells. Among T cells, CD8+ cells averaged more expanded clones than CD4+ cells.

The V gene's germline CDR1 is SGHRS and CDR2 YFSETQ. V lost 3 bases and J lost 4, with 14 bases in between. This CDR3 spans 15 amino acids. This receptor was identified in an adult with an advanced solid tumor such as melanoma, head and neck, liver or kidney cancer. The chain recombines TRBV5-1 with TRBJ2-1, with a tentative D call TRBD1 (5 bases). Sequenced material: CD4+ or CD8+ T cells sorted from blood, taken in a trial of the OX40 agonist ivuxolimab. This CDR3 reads CASSSQGSNYNEQFF. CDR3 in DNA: TGCGCCAGCAGCTCTCAGGGATCTAATTACAATGAGCAGTTCTTC.